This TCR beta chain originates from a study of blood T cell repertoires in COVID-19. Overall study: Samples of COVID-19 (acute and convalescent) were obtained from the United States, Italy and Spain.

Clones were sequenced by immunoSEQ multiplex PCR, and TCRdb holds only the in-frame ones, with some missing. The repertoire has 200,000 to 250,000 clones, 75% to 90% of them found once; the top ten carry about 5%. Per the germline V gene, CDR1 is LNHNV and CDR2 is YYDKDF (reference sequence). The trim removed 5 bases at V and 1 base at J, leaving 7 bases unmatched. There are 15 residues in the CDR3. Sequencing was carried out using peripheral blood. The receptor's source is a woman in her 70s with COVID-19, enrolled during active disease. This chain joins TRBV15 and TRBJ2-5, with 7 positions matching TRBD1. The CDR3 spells CATSARQGTQETQYF. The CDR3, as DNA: TGTGCCACCAGCGCCCGACAGGGAACCCAAGAGACCCAGTACTTC.